The rows below give T cell receptor beta chains drawn from one sample of a study of CD8+CD57+ T cells in acquired aplastic anemia. From the reads, TCRdb called clonotypes with MiXCR, one entry per CDR3 protein. The sample shows approximately 100,000 distinct CDR3 sequences, around 70% of them seen only once. The specimen sequenced was sorted CD4+, CD8+, or CD8+CD57+ T cells (not recorded which) from PBMCs. Receptors were obtained from a human donor with aplastic anemia. Both conserved end residues are part of each CDR3. A D gene is named only where the DNA matches it firmly. A row's size may be missing; if present it is once, few, many or a size class.

d_call	clone_size	j_call	v_call	cdr3_aa	cdr3_nt
.	.	TRBJ2-2	TRBV19	CASSVGWNTGELFF	TGTGCCAGTAGTGTCGGCTGGAACACCGGGGAGCTGTTTTTT
TRBD1	.	TRBJ2-5	TRBV12-3/TRBV12-4	CASSQGAETQYF	TGTGCCAGCAGTCAGGGGGCGGAGACCCAGTACTTC
.	.	TRBJ2-3	TRBV7-7	CASSPESTDTQYF	TGTGCCAGCAGCCCCGAGAGCACAGATACGCAGTATTTT
.	.	TRBJ1-4	TRBV10-1	CASYDGGGEKLFF	TGCGCCAGCTATGACGGGGGGGGTGAAAAACTGTTTTTT
.	few	TRBJ2-3	TRBV2	CASSEKLLSTDTQYF	TGTGCCAGCAGTGAAAAATTGCTTAGCACAGATACGCAGTATTTT
.	.	TRBJ1-1	TRBV12-3/TRBV12-4	CAEGTEAFF	TGTGCGGAGGGAACTGAAGCTTTCTTT
.	few	TRBJ2-2	TRBV2	CASSGGRTGELFF	TGTGCCAGCAGTGGAGGGAGGACCGGGGAGCTGTTTTTT
.	.	TRBJ2-3	TRBV24-1	CATSDGGTDTQYF	TGTGCCACCAGTGATGGAGGGACAGATACGCAGTATTTT
.	.	TRBJ1-2	TRBV7-3	CASSPRTAGNYGYTF	TGTGCCAGCAGCCCCCGGACAGCAGGGAACTATGGCTACACCTTC
TRBD1	many	TRBJ2-3	TRBV20-1	CSARDPPVSGTGGPDTQYF	TGCAGTGCTAGAGATCCCCCCGTTAGCGGGACAGGGGGTCCAGATACGCAGTATTTT
.	.	TRBJ2-7	TRBV5-1	CASSFCSGTGYEQYF	TGCGCCAGCAGCTTTTGCTCCGGGACGGGTTACGAGCAGTACTTC
.	once	TRBJ1-1	TRBV25-1	CASSEWAGSNTEAFF	TGTGCCAGCAGTGAATGGGCAGGGTCGAACACTGAAGCTTTCTTT
.	.	TRBJ2-1	TRBV5-1	CASSPDLRNEQFF	TGCGCCAGCAGTCCGGACCTACGCAATGAGCAGTTCTTC
TRBD2	.	TRBJ2-3	TRBV29-1	CSVDLGLAGGLTDTQYF	TGCAGCGTTGATCTAGGGCTAGCGGGGGGGCTCACAGATACGCAGTATTTT
.	.	TRBJ1-2	TRBV20-1	CSARDREQDGYTF	TGCAGTGCTAGAGATCGGGAGCAGGATGGCTACACCTTC
.	few	TRBJ1-2	TRBV20-1	CSASRGLSGYTF	TGCAGTGCTTCCAGGGGTTTGAGCGGCTACACCTTC
.	.	TRBJ2-3	TRBV10-3	CASTKKGPLMGTQYF	TGTGCCAGCACCAAAAAGGGCCCCCTGATGGGTACGCAGTATTTT
.	.	TRBJ2-6	TRBV14	CASSHLAGSSGANVLTF	TGTGCCAGCAGCCATCTAGCAGGGAGCTCTGGGGCCAACGTCCTGACTTTC
.	.	TRBJ2-6	TRBV12-3/TRBV12-4	CASSWRGQNSGANVLTF	TGTGCCAGCAGTTGGCGGGGCCAGAACTCTGGGGCCAACGTCCTGACTTTC
.	.	TRBJ1-3	TRBV10-1	CASQRNTIYF	TGCGCCAGCCAACGAAACACCATATATTTT
.	.	TRBJ2-3	TRBV24-1	CTTAPQGTATDTQYF	TGTACCACCGCCCCCCAGGGGACGGCTACGGATACGCAGTATTTT
.	.	TRBJ2-1	TRBV5-1	CASMGVNEQFF	TGCGCCAGCATGGGGGTCAATGAGCAGTTCTTC
.	many	TRBJ1-2	TRBV6-1	CASSPKRANYGYTF	TGTGCCAGCAGTCCCAAGAGAGCTAACTATGGCTACACCTTC
TRBD1	.	TRBJ2-1	TRBV10-3	CAISEDRQGKGEQFF	TGTGCCATCAGTGAGGATCGACAGGGGAAGGGTGAGCAGTTCTTC
TRBD2	many	TRBJ2-5	TRBV4-2	CASSQERGGQETQYF	TGTGCCAGCAGCCAAGAGCGGGGGGGCCAAGAGACCCAGTACTTC
.	.	TRBJ2-3	TRBV20-1	CSALRGGTDTQYF	TGCAGTGCTCTACGCGGGGGCACAGATACGCAGTATTTT
.	.	TRBJ2-7	TRBV6-1	CASSEVGGSSSYEQYF	TGTGCCAGCAGTGAAGTGGGGGGTAGTTCCTCCTACGAGCAGTACTTC
TRBD1	few	TRBJ2-3	TRBV15	CATSATGISTDTQYF	TGTGCCACCAGCGCGACAGGGATAAGCACAGATACGCAGTATTTT
.	.	TRBJ1-2	TRBV25-1	CASSFGLGGYTF	TGTGCCAGCAGTTTCGGTCTAGGTGGCTACACCTTC
.	.	TRBJ2-1	TRBV7-9	CASSDTGRQKQFF	TGTGCCAGCAGTGACACGGGTCGACAAAAGCAGTTCTTC
.	.	TRBJ1-1	TRBV19	CASSPHSPEAFF	TGTGCCAGTAGTCCTCATTCTCCTGAAGCTTTCTTT
TRBD1	.	TRBJ1-6	TRBV9	CASSVGQGEGSPLHF	TGTGCCAGCAGCGTAGGACAGGGGGAAGGCTCACCCCTCCACTTT
TRBD1	.	TRBJ1-5	TRBV29-1	CSVGGQGASSQPQHF	TGCAGCGTTGGAGGTCAGGGGGCGTCTAGTCAGCCCCAGCATTTT
.	.	TRBJ1-2	TRBV4-1	CASSQGSGWGYTF	TGCGCCAGCAGCCAAGGTTCAGGGTGGGGCTACACCTTC
.	.	TRBJ2-3	TRBV12-3/TRBV12-4	CASSFVADTQYF	TGTGCCAGCAGTTTTGTGGCAGATACGCAGTATTTT
.	.	TRBJ1-1	TRBV7-2	CASSSAFF	TGTGCCAGCAGCTCAGCTTTCTTT
.	.	TRBJ2-1	TRBV29-1	CSVGLAQYNEQFF	TGCAGCGTTGGGCTAGCGCAGTACAATGAGCAGTTCTTC
TRBD1	few	TRBJ1-6	TRBV2	CASSEGDRASPLHF	TGTGCCAGCAGTGAAGGGGACAGGGCTTCACCCCTCCACTTT
TRBD1	.	TRBJ2-7	TRBV7-2	CASSSDRESSYEQYF	TGTGCCAGCAGCAGTGACAGGGAATCTTCCTACGAGCAGTACTTC
.	.	TRBJ1-4	TRBV24-1	CATSDPTATNEKLFF	TGTGCCACCAGTGATCCGACAGCAACTAATGAAAAACTGTTTTTT
.	few	TRBJ2-7	TRBV20-1	CSASDPGTYEQYF	TGCAGTGCTAGTGACCCGGGGACCTACGAGCAGTACTTC
.	.	TRBJ2-6	TRBV19	CASSRASGANVLTF	TGTGCCAGTAGTCGGGCCTCTGGGGCCAACGTCCTGACTTTC
.	.	TRBJ2-1	TRBV24-1	CATKGERADEQFF	TGTGCCACCAAAGGAGAGCGAGCGGATGAGCAGTTCTTC
.	.	TRBJ2-7	TRBV15	CATSRANRVDEQYF	TGTGCCACCAGCAGAGCCAACAGGGTCGACGAGCAGTACTTC
.	.	TRBJ1-6	TRBV6-4	CASSVTPWNSPLHF	TGTGCCAGCAGTGTTACCCCTTGGAATTCACCCCTCCACTTT
.	.	TRBJ2-1	TRBV20-1	CSASLRAGSYNEQFF	TGCAGTGCTTCCCTCCGGGCGGGGTCCTACAATGAGCAGTTTTTC
.	.	TRBJ1-2	TRBV10-3	CAISELQVYGYTF	TGTGCCATCAGTGAGTTACAGGTATATGGCTACACCTTC
.	.	TRBJ2-1	TRBV2	CASRVDSFSYNEQFF	TGTGCCAGCAGGGTGGACTCCTTCTCCTACAATGAGCAGTTCTTC
TRBD2	.	TRBJ2-5	TRBV5-8	CASSPRLAGGETQYF	TGTGCCAGCAGCCCGCGACTAGCGGGAGGAGAGACCCAGTACTTC
.	.	TRBJ2-7	TRBV19	CASSPAGRATYEQYF	TGTGCCAGTAGTCCAGCGGGTAGAGCCACCTACGAGCAGTACTTC
TRBD1	.	TRBJ2-7	TRBV18	CASSPLPTGVVGKYEQYF	TGTGCCAGCTCACCACTACCGACAGGGGTTGTGGGTAAATACGAGCAGTACTTC